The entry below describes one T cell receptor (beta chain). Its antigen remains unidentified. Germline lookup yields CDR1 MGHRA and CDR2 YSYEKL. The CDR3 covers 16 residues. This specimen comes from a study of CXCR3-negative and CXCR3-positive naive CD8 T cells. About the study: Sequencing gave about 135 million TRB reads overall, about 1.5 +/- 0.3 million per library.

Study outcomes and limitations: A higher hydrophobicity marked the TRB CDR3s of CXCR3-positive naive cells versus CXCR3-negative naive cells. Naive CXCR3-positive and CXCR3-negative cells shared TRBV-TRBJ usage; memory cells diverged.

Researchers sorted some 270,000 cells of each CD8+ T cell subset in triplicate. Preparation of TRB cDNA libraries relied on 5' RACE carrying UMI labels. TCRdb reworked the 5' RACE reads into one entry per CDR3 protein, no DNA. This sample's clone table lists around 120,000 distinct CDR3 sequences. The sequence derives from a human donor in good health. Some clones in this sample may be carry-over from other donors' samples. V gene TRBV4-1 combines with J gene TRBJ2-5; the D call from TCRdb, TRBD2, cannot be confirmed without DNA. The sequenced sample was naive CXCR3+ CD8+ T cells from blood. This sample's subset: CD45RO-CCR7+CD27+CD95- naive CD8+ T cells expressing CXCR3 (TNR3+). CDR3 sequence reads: CASSRGLAGSKETQYF.